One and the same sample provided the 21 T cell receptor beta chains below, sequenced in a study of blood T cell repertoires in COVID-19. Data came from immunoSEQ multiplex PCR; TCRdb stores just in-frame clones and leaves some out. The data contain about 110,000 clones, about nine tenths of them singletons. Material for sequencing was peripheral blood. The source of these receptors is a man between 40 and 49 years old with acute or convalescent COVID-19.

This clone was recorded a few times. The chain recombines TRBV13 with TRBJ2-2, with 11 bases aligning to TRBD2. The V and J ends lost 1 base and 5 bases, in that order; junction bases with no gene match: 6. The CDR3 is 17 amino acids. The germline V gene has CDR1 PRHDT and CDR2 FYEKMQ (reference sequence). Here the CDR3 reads CASSLALAGGGTGELFF. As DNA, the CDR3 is TGTGCCAGCAGCTTAGCGCTAGCGGGAGGTGGAACCGGGGAGCTGTTTTTT.

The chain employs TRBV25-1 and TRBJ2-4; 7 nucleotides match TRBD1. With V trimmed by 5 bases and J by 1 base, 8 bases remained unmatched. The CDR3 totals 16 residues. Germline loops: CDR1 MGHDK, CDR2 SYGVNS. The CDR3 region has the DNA TGTGCCAGCAGTCACCCGACAGGGAATGCCAAAAACATTCAGTACTTC. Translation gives CASSHPTGNAKNIQYF.

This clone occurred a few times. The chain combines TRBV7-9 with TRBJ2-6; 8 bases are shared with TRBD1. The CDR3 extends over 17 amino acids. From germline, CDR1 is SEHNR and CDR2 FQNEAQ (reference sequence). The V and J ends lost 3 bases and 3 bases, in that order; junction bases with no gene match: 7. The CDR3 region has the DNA TGTGCCAGCAGCTTTAGCCAGGGGGCGGATGGGGCCAACGTCCTGACTTTC. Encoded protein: CASSFSQGADGANVLTF. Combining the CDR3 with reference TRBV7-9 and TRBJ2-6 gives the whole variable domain DTGVSQNPRHKITKRGQNVTFRCDPISEHNRLYWYRQTLGQGPEFLTYFQNEAQLEKSRLLSDRFSAERPKGSFSTLEIQRTEQGDSAMYLCASSFSQGADGANVLTFGAGSRLTVL.

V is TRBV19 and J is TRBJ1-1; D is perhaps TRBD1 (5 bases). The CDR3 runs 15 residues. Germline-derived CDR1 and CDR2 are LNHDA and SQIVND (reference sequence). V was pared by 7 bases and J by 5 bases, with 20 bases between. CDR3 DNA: TGTGCCAGTACCCCTATGGGAGCGGGACGGACTGAAGCTTTCTTT. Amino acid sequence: CASTPMGAGRTEAFF.

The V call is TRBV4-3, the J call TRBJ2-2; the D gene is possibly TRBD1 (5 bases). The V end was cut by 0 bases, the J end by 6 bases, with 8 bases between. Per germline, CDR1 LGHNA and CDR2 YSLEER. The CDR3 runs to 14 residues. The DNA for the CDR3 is TGCGCCAGCAGCCAAGAAACCAGGGCCGGGGAGCTGTTTTTT. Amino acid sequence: CASSQETRAGELFF.

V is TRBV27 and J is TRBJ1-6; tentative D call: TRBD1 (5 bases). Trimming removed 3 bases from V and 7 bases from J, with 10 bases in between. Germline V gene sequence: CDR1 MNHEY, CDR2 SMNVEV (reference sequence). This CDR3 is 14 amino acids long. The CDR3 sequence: CASSFDSRNSPLHF. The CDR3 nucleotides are TGTGCCAGCAGTTTCGACAGCCGGAATTCACCCCTCCACTTT.

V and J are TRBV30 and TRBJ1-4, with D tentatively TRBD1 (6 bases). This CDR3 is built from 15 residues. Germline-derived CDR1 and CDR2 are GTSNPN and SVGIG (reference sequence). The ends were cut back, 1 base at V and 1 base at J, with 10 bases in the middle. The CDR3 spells CAWSGDTLTNEKLFF. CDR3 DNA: TGTGCCTGGAGTGGGGACACTCTAACTAATGAAAAACTGTTTTTT.

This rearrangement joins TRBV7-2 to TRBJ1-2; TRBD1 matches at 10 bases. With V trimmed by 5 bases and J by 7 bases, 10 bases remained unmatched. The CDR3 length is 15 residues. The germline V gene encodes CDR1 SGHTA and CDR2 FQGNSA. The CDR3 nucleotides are TGTGCCAGCAGCCCCCAGACAGGGGGCGTTTTTGGCTACACCTTC. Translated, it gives CASSPQTGGVFGYTF. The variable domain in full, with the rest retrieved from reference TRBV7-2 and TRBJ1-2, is GAGVSQSPSNKVTEKGKDVELRCDPISGHTALYWYRQSLGQGLEFLIYFQGNSAPDKSGLPSDRFSAERTGGSVSTLTIQRTQQEDSAVYLCASSPQTGGVFGYTFGSGTRLTVV.

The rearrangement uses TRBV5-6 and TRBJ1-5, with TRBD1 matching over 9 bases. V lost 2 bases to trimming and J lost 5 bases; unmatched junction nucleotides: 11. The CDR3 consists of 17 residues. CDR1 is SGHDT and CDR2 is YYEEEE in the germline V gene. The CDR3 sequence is CASSFMTGGGRDQPQHF. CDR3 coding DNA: TGTGCCAGCAGCTTCATGACAGGGGGGGGGCGAGATCAGCCCCAGCATTTT.

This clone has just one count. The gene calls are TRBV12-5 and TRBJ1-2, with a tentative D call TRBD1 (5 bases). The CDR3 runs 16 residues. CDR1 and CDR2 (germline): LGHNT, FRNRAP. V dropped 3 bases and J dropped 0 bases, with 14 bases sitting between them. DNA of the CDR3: TGTGCTAGTGGTTTTGAACAGGAGATCACTAACTATGGCTACACCTTC. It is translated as CASGFEQEITNYGYTF.

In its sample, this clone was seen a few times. CDR3 protein: CASQAGVIRSTYEQYF. Written as DNA, the CDR3 is TGTGCCAGCCAGGCAGGGGTCATACGATCGACCTACGAGCAGTACTTC. The chain recombines TRBV7-8 with TRBJ2-7; D might be TRBD1 (6 bases). The V gene's germline CDR1 is SGHVS and CDR2 FQNEAQ. CDR3 length: 16 amino acids. V dropped 8 bases and J dropped 2 bases, with 22 bases sitting between them.

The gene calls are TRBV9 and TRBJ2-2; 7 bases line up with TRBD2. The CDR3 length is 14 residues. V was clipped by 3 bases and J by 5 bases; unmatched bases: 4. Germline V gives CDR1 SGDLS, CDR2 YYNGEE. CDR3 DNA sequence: TGTGCCAGCAGCGCCCCACTAGCGACCGGGGAGCTGTTTTTT. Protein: CASSAPLATGELFF.

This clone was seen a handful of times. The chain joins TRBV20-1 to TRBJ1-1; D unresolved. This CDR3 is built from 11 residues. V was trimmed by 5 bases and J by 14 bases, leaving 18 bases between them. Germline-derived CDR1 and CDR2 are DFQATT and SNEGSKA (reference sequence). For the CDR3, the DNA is TGCAGTGCTGACGGGGAGGGAAAAGGGTTCTTT. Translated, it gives CSADGEGKGFF.

DNA of the CDR3: TGTGCCAGCAGCCAAGAAAAAACGGGAATCCCCTTCTACGAGCAGTACTTC. Protein product: CASSQEKTGIPFYEQYF. The chain is built from TRBV3-1 (or the pseudogene TRBV3-2) and TRBJ2-7, with TRBD2 as a possible D gene (5 bases). Trimming shortened V by 0 bases and J by 3 bases, and 18 bases separated the two germline ends. CDR1 is LGHDT, CDR2 YNNKEL, per germline (reference sequence). This CDR3 contains 17 residues.

The CDR3 sequence is CASSPQRDRINYGYTF. The CDR3 coding sequence is TGTGCCAGCTCACCTCAAAGGGACAGGATAAACTATGGCTACACCTTC. The V call is TRBV18, the J call TRBJ1-2; 8 bases fit TRBD1. The J segment lost 2 bases and the V segment lost 3 bases, leaving 8 bases of the junction unmatched. This CDR3 has 16 residues. Germline V gives CDR1 KGHSH, CDR2 LQKENI.

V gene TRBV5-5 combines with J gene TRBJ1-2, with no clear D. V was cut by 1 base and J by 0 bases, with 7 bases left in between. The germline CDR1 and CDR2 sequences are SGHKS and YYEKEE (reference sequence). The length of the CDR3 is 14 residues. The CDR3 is CASSLLAANYGYTF. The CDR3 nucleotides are TGTGCCAGCAGCTTGTTAGCAGCTAACTATGGCTACACCTTC.

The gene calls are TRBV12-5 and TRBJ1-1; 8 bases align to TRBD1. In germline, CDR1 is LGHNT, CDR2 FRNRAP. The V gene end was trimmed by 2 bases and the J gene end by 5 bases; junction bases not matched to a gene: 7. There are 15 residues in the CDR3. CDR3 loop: CASGLSQGARTEAFF. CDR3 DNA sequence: TGTGCTAGTGGTTTGAGTCAGGGGGCGCGGACTGAAGCTTTCTTT.

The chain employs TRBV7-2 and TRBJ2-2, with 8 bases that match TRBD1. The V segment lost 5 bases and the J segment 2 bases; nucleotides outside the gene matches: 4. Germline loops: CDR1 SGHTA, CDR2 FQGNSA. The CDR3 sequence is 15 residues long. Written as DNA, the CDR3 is TGTGCCAGCAGCATGACAGGGGTAAACACCGGGGAGCTGTTTTTT. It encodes CASSMTGVNTGELFF.

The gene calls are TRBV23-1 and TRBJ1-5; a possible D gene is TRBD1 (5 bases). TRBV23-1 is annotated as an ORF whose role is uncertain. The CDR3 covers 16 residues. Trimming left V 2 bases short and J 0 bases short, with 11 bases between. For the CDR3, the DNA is TGCGCCAGCAGTCAAGGGGCCTCATATAGCAATCAGCCCCAGCATTTT. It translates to CASSQGASYSNQPQHF.

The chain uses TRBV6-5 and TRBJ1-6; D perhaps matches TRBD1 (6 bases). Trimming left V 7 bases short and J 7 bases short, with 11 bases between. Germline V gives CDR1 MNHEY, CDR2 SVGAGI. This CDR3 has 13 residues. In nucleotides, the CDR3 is TGTGCCAGCAACGAGGACAGAAATTCACCCCTCCACTTT. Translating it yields CASNEDRNSPLHF.

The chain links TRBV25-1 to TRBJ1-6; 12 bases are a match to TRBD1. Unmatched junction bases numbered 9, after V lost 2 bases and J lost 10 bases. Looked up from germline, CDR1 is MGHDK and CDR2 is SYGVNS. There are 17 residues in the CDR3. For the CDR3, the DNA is TGTGCCAGCAGTGAAAATGTCCCCGGGACAGGGGGCTCACCCCTCCACTTT. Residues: CASSENVPGTGGSPLHF.